This T cell receptor beta chain was captured by sequencing in a study of OX40 agonist ivuxolimab in advanced cancers. Whole-study results and caveats: The antigen specificity of the peripheral T cells (those that were expanded) was not determined.

Assay used: immunoSEQ multiplex PCR; TCRdb lists only in-frame clones, some missing. The sample shows over 9,000 clones, approximately 66% of them seen only once. On this clone: Its antigen remains unknown.

The source material was CD4+ or CD8+ T cells sorted from blood, sampled in a trial of the OX40 agonist ivuxolimab. The sequence was collected from an adult with an advanced solid tumor such as melanoma, head and neck, liver or kidney cancer.

For the CDR3, the DNA is TGTGCCAGCAGTTCCCGGTATTCTGGAAACACCATATATTTT. This gives the protein CASSSRYSGNTIYF. V gene TRBV28 combines with J gene TRBJ1-3; D unresolved. Trimming removed 4 bases at V and 1 base at J, with 8 bases between. CDR1 MDHEN and CDR2 SYDVKM come from the germline V gene. The length of the CDR3 is 14 residues.